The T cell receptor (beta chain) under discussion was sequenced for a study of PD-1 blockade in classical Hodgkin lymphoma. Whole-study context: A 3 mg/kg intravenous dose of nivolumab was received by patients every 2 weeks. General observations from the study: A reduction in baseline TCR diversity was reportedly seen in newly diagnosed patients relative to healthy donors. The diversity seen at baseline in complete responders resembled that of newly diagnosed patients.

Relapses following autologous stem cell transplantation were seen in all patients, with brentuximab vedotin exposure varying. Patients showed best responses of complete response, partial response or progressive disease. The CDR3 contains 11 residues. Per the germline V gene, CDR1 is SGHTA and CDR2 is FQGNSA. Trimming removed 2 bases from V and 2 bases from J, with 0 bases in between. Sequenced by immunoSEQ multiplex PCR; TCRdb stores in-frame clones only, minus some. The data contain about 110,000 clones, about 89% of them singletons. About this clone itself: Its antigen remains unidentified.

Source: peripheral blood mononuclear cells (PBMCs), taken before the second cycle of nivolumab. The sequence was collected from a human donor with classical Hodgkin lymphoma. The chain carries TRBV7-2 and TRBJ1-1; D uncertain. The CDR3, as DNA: TGTGCCAGCAGCTTAAACACTGAAGCTTTCTTT. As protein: CASSLNTEAFF. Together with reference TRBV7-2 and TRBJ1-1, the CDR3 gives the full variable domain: GAGVSQSPSNKVTEKGKDVELRCDPISGHTALYWYRQSLGQGLEFLIYFQGNSAPDKSGLPSDRFSAERTGGSVSTLTIQRTQQEDSAVYLCASSLNTEAFFGQGTRLTVV.